This TCR beta chain was sequenced during a study of blood T cell repertoires in COVID-19. The overall study: COVID-19 samples from acute and convalescent phases originated in the United States, Italy and Spain. T cells, B-cell-depleted T cells, or PBMCs provided the cDNA or gDNA that served as material.

Sequenced by immunoSEQ multiplex PCR; TCRdb stores in-frame clones only, minus some. The sample has about 180,000 clones, about nine tenths seen once. This clone was seen a few times. V dropped 11 bases and J dropped 5; count of bases not matched to a gene: 10. The CDR3 totals 14 residues. CDR1 and CDR2 (germline): SEHNR, FQNEAQ (reference sequence). The rearrangement uses TRBV7-9 and TRBJ2-2; 8 nucleotides agree with TRBD2. The source material was peripheral blood. The receptor's source is a woman between 25 and 40 years old with acute or convalescent COVID-19. The CDR3 DNA follows: TGTGCCTCGGGGGGGACAACTATTACCGGGGAGCTGTTTTTT. Protein: CASGGTTITGELFF.